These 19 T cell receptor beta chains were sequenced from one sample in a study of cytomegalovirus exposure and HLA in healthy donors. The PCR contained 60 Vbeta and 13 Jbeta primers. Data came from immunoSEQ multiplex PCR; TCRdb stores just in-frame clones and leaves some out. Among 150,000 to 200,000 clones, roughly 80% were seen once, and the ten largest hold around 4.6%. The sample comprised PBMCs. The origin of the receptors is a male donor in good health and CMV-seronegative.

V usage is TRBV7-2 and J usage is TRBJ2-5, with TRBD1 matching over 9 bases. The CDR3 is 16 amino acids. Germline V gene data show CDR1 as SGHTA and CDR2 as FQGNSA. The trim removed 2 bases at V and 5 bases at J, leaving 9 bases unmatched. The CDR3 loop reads CASSLFPPGQGETQYF. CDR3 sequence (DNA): TGTGCCAGCAGCTTATTCCCCCCGGGACAGGGCGAGACCCAGTACTTC.

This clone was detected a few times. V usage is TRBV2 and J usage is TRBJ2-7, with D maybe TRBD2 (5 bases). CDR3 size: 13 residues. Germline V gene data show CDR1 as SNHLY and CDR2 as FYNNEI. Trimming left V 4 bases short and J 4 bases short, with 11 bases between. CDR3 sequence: CASSVGGRYEQYF. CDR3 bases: TGTGCCAGCAGTGTAGGAGGACGTTACGAGCAGTACTTC.

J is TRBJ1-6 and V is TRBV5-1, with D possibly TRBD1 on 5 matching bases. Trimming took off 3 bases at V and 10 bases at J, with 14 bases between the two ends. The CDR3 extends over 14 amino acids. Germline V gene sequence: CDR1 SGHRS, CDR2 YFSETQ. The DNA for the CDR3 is TGCGCCAGCAGCTGGGGGGGGGAACGCTCACCCCTCCACTTT. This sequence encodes CASSWGGERSPLHF.

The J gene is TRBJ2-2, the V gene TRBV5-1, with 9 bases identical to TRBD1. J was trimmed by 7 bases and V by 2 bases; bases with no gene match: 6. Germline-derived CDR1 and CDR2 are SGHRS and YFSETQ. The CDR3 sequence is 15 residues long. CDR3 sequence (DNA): TGCGCCAGCAGCTTAACGACAGGGGGTATCGGGGAGCTGTTTTTT. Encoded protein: CASSLTTGGIGELFF.

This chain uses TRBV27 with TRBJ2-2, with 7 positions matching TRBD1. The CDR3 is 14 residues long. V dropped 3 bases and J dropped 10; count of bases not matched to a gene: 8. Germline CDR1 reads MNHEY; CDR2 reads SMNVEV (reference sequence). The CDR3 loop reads CASSFRDRGEELFF. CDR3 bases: TGTGCCAGCAGTTTCCGGGACAGAGGGGAGGAGCTGTTTTTT.

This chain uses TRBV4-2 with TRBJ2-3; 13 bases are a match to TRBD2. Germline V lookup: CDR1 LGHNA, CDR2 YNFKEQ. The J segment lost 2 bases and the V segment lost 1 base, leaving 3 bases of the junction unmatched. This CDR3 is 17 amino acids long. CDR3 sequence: CASSQGLAGGITDTQYF. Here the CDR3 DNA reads TGTGCCAGCAGCCAAGGACTAGCGGGGGGTATCACAGATACGCAGTATTTT.

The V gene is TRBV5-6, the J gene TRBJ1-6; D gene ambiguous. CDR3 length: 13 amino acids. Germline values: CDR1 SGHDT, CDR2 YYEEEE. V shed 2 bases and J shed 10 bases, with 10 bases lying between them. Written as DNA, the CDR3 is TGTGCCAGCAGCTTATATGAGGAGTCACCCCTCCACTTT. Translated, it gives CASSLYEESPLHF.

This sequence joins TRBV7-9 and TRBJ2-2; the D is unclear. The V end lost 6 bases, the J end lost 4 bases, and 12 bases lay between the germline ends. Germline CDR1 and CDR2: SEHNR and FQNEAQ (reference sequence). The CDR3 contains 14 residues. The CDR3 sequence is CASSLPRFTGELFF. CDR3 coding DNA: TGTGCCAGCAGTCTCCCCCGGTTCACCGGGGAGCTGTTTTTT.

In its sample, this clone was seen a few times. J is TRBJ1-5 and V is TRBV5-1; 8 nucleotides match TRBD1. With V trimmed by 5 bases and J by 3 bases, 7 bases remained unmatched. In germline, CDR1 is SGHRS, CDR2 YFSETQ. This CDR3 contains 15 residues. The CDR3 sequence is CASSYQGAANQPQHF. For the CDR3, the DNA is TGCGCCAGCAGTTATCAGGGGGCGGCCAATCAGCCCCAGCATTTT.

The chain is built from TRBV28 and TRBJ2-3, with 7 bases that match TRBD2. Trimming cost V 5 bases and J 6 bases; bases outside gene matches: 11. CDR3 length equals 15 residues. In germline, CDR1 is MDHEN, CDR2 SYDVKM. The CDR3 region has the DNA TGTGCCAGCAGTAGGACTAGTATCACGGTCGATACGCAGTATTTT. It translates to CASSRTSITVDTQYF.

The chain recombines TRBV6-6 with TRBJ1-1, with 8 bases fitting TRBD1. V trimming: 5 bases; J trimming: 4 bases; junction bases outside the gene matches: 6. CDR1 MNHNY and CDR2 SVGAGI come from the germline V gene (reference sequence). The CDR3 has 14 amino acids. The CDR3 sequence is CASSVQGAGTEAFF. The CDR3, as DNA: TGTGCCAGCAGTGTCCAGGGGGCGGGCACTGAAGCTTTCTTT.

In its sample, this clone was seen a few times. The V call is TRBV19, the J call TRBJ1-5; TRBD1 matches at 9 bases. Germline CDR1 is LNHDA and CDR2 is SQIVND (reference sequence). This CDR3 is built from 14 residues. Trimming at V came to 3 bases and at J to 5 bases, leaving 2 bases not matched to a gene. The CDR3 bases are TGTGCCAGTAGTATTCGGGACAGGGATCAGCCCCAGCATTTT. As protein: CASSIRDRDQPQHF.

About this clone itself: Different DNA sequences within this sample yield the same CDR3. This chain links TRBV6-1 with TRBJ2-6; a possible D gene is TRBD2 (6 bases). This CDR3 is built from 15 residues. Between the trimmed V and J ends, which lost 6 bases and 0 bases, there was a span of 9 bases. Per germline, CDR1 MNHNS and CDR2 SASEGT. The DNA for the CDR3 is TGTGCCAGCAGGGCCGGGGGCTCTGGGGCCAACGTCCTGACTTTC. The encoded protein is CASRAGGSGANVLTF.

The CDR3 DNA reads as TGTGCCAGCAGGCCGGGACAGGGGTCAGATACGCAGTATTTT. The encoded protein is CASRPGQGSDTQYF. The genes are TRBV21-1 and TRBJ2-3; the table's D call, TRBD1, was not checked against the DNA. TRBV21-1 is a recognized pseudogene. The CDR3 length is 14 residues.

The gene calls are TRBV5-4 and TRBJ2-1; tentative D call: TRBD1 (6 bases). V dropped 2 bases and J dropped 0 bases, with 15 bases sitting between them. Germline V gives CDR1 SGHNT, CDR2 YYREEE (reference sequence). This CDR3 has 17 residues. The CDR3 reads CASSFPQGQGSYNEQFF. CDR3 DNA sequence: TGTGCCAGCAGCTTTCCCCAGGGGCAGGGCTCCTACAATGAGCAGTTCTTC. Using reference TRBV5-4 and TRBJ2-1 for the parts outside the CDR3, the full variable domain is ETGVTQSPTHLIKTRGQQVTLRCSSQSGHNTVSWYQQALGQGPQFIFQYYREEENGRGNFPPRFSGLQFPNYSSELNVNALELDDSALYLCASSFPQGQGSYNEQFFGPGTRLTVL.

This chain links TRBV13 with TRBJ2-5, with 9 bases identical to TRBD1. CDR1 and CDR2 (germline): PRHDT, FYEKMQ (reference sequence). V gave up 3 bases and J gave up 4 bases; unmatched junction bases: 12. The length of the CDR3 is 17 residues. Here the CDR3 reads CASSFKPRDRVRETQYF. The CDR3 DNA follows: TGTGCCAGCAGCTTCAAACCCCGGGACAGGGTAAGAGAGACCCAGTACTTC.

This CDR3 reads CASKGGGAAGELFF. CDR3 nucleotides: TGTGCCAGCAAAGGCGGGGGGGCAGCCGGGGAGCTGTTTTTT. The chain has TRBV7-9 and TRBJ2-2; TRBD2 matches 9 bases. There are 14 residues in the CDR3. The V segment lost 7 bases and the J segment 6 bases; nucleotides outside the gene matches: 6. CDR1 and CDR2 (germline): SEHNR, FQNEAQ (reference sequence). Full variable domain (remainder filled in from reference TRBV7-9 and TRBJ2-2): DTGVSQNPRHKITKRGQNVTFRCDPISEHNRLYWYRQTLGQGPEFLTYFQNEAQLEKSRLLSDRFSAERPKGSFSTLEIQRTEQGDSAMYLCASKGGGAAGELFFGEGSRLTVL.

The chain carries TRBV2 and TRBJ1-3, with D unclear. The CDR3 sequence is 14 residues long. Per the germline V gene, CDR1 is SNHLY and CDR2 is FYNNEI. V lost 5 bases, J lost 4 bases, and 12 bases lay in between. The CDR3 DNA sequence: TGTGCCAGCAGTTGGGCCCCGGTAGGAAACACCATATATTTT. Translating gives CASSWAPVGNTIYF.

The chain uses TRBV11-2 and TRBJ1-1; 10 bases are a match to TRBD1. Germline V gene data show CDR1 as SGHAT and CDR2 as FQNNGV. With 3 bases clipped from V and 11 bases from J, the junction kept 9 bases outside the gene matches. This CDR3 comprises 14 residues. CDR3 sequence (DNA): TGTGCCAGCAGCTTCGGTGACAGGGGGCTTCAGGCTTTCTTT. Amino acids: CASSFGDRGLQAFF.